This T cell receptor beta chain was profiled in a study of cytomegalovirus exposure and HLA in healthy donors. Study-wide results and limits: In vitro work confirmed that a few CMV-associated chains recognize CMV antigens. Excluded: some indistinguishable V segments such as TRBV6-2 and TRBV6-3. Presence/absence comparisons presumed near-even sequencing depth among donors.

As concerns this clone: Its antigen is not identified.

The PCR had 60 Vbeta and 13 Jbeta primers. Repertoires were generated with immunoSEQ multiplex PCR, while TCRdb's copy carries only in-frame clones and drops some. The sample carries 150,000 to 200,000 clones, about 85% recorded once. The germline V gene has CDR1 SGHRS and CDR2 YFSETQ. The CDR3 length is 13 residues. The V end lost 2 bases, the J end lost 7 bases, and 7 bases lay between the germline ends. These donors, healthy bone marrow donors, were studied. This TCR was sampled from a woman between 50 and 59 years old in good health and CMV-seropositive. Input material: PBMCs. This rearrangement joins TRBV5-1 to TRBJ1-6; D uncertain. As DNA, the CDR3 is TGCGCCAGCAGCTTATCCTCGAATTCACCCCTCCACTTT. Amino acid sequence: CASSLSSNSPLHF.